The 29 T cell receptor beta chains listed next were all sequenced from one sample in a study of molecular identifiers for immune sequencing clone quantification (dated 2018 in TCRdb). Libraries were constructed by PCR. The data were produced on a NextSeq 500. Clones were called with MiXCR by TCRdb after fastp trimmed the public reads at Q25, and only in-frame beta chains were retained. Identical CDR3 proteins give one entry, which carries the most common genes and DNA. This sample comprises hundreds of thousands of distinct CDR3 sequences, approximately 24% of them detected only once. The ten biggest clones cover 0.78% of the sample. Sample: naive CD8+ T cells from blood, with Jurkat cell RNA spiked in. This specimen's cell subset or site label, interpreted: FACS-sorted CD8+CD4-CCR7+CD45RA+ naive T cells. Every receptor here comes from a human donor in good health. Some libraries in this study had Jurkat cell RNA spiked in.

This clonotype has only a few counts. The chain links TRBV6-2 or TRBV6-3 to TRBJ1-5, with 9 nucleotides matching TRBD1. The CDR3 extends over 15 amino acids. The germline gives CDR1 MNHEY, CDR2 SVGEGT. The ends lost 6 bases at V and 3 bases at J; junction bases unmatched: 6. In DNA, the CDR3 is TGTGCCAGCAGCATGGGACAGGGACCCAATCAGCCCCAGCATTTT. Its protein product is CASSMGQGPNQPQHF.

This clonotype was observed at least ten times. The chain recombines TRBV30 with TRBJ2-3, with D uncertain. V lost 2 bases and J 0 bases, leaving 12 bases between the germline ends. CDR1 and CDR2 (germline): GTSNPN, SVGIG (reference sequence). The CDR3 length is 15 residues. The CDR3 DNA is TGTGCCTGGAGTTTAGGCGGCTCTAGCACAGATACGCAGTATTTT. Translating gives CAWSLGGSSTDTQYF.

This clonotype was observed at least ten times. The chain combines TRBV7-9 with TRBJ2-7, with D uncertain. The CDR3 has 14 residues. V lost 1 base and J lost 5, with 12 bases in between. Per germline, CDR1 SEHNR and CDR2 FQNEAQ (reference sequence). CDR3 protein: CASSLDTPTHEQYF. Written as DNA, the CDR3 is TGTGCCAGCAGCTTAGATACACCTACCCACGAGCAGTACTTC.

This clonotype was picked up a small number of times. Mismatch with germline at one junction end may stem from a read error. This rearrangement joins TRBV5-3 to TRBJ1-1, with D perhaps matching TRBD1 (5 bases). TRBV5-3 is an ORF; its function is uncertain. The CDR3 contains 14 residues. CDR3 sequence (DNA): TGTGCCAGCAGCTTCGAAACCGGGGGCACTGAAGCTTTCTTT. It specifies CASSFETGGTEAFF.

This clonotype has ten or more counts. This chain connects TRBV19 to TRBJ2-5; 7 positions match TRBD1. Germline CDR1 reads LNHDA; CDR2 reads SQIVND (reference sequence). Trimming at V came to 6 bases and at J to 1 base, leaving 5 bases not matched to a gene. The CDR3 runs 14 residues. The CDR3 bases are TGTGCCAGTAGCACGGGACAGCCCCAAGAGACCCAGTACTTC. This sequence encodes CASSTGQPQETQYF.

A single count supports this clonotype. A clone one base away is much larger, so this may be a read error. The chain combines TRBV10-3 with TRBJ1-1; D ambiguous. Germline CDR1 and CDR2: ENHRY and SYGVKD. This CDR3 contains 15 residues. Written as DNA, the CDR3 is TGTGCCATCAGTGAGTCGGTGTTTTTAAACACTGAAGCTCTCTTT. Amino acid sequence: CAISESVFLNTEALF.

The chain is built from TRBV4-1 and TRBJ1-4; no clear D gene. Germline CDR1 MGHRA, CDR2 YSYEKL. V lost 0 bases, J lost 0 bases, and 11 bases lay in between. The CDR3 contains 17 residues. Here the CDR3 DNA reads TGCGCCAGCAGCCAAGAAATACGCCTTGCAACTAATGAAAAACTGTTTTTT. This codes for CASSQEIRLATNEKLFF.

This clonotype came up many times. This chain links TRBV6-2 or TRBV6-3 with TRBJ1-6; 8 nucleotides align to TRBD1. The CDR3 has 17 amino acids. V dropped 5 bases and J dropped 5; count of bases not matched to a gene: 11. Germline V gives CDR1 MNHEY, CDR2 SVGEGT. The CDR3 nucleotides read TGTGCCAGCAGTCAATGGACAGGGCCCCTGGATAATTCACCCCTCCACTTT. Amino acids: CASSQWTGPLDNSPLHF.

This rearrangement joins TRBV27 to TRBJ2-1; the D is unclear. V shed 5 bases and J shed 9 bases, with 8 bases lying between them. The CDR3 has 11 amino acids. Germline CDR1 and CDR2: MNHEY and SMNVEV (reference sequence). DNA of the CDR3: TGTGCCAGCAGTCACACAAGTGAGCAGTTCTTC. Amino acids: CASSHTSEQFF.

This clonotype was seen a few times. The genes are TRBV2 and TRBJ2-5, with D hard to call. Looked up from germline, CDR1 is SNHLY and CDR2 is FYNNEI. The germline V and J ends were trimmed by 3 bases and 3 bases, with 8 bases remaining between them. The CDR3 has 13 residues. In nucleotides, the CDR3 is TGTGCCAGCAGTGAGTTTTTGGAAGAGACCCAGTACTTC. Its protein is CASSEFLEETQYF. The variable domain in full, completed from reference TRBV2 and TRBJ2-5, reads EPEVTQTPSHQVTQMGQEVILRCVPISNHLYFYWYRQILGQKVEFLVSFYNNEISEKSEIFDDQFSVERPDGSNFTLKIRSTKLEDSAMYFCASSEFLEETQYFGPGTRLLVL.

This clonotype was observed many times. The genes are TRBV7-9 and TRBJ2-1, with 10 bases identical to TRBD2. The trim removed 4 bases at V and 2 bases at J, leaving 8 bases unmatched. The CDR3 extends over 17 amino acids. Germline V gene lookup returns CDR1 SEHNR and CDR2 FQNEAQ (reference sequence). The CDR3 protein is CASSSNIAGGTYNEQFF. The DNA of the CDR3 is TGTGCCAGCAGCTCGAATATAGCGGGAGGTACCTACAATGAGCAGTTCTTC.

CDR3 nucleotides: TGTGCCAGCAGCTTAGTCAAGGGGAGTTCGGGCGGGACCTCCTACAATGAGCAGTTCTTC. Amino acids: CASSLVKGSSGGTSYNEQFF. The J gene is TRBJ2-1, the V gene TRBV11-2; a weak D match, TRBD2 (6 bases). Germline V lookup: CDR1 SGHAT, CDR2 FQNNGV. The germline V and J ends were trimmed by 1 base and 0 bases, with 22 bases remaining between them. The CDR3 extends over 20 amino acids.

This clonotype was counted at least ten times. V is TRBV28 and J is TRBJ2-3; D remains unclear. The CDR3 loop spans 14 amino acids. V gave up 2 bases and J gave up 0 bases, with 6 bases separating them. Germline CDR1 MDHEN, CDR2 SYDVKM. CDR3 in DNA: TGTGCCAGCAGTTTAGACACTAGCACAGATACGCAGTATTTT. Translating it yields CASSLDTSTDTQYF.

The genes are TRBV19 and TRBJ2-3; D could derive from TRBD1 or TRBD2 (5 bases each). In germline, CDR1 is LNHDA, CDR2 SQIVND (reference sequence). V was shortened by 6 bases and J by 0 bases, with 16 bases between the two germline ends. The length of the CDR3 is 16 residues. The CDR3 DNA reads TGTGCCAGTAGGTGGGGGTCCGGGGCTAGCACAGATACGCAGTATTTT. Protein product: CASRWGSGASTDTQYF.

In this sample, this clonotype turned up many times. The chain uses TRBV20-1 and TRBJ1-4; D ambiguous. The length of the CDR3 is 14 residues. CDR1 is DFQATT and CDR2 is SNEGSKA in the germline V gene (reference sequence). The germline V and J ends were trimmed by 4 bases and 10 bases, with 19 bases remaining between them. The CDR3 DNA reads TGCAGTGCTATAATATCCCGCGAATGGGGAAAACTGTTTTTT. It yields the protein CSAIISREWGKLFF.

The chain recombines TRBV3-1 with TRBJ2-2; D not resolved. Trimming took 8 bases from V and 7 from J, leaving 14 bases between them. Germline V gives CDR1 LGHDT, CDR2 YNNKEL (reference sequence). This CDR3 has 13 residues. The CDR3 DNA reads TGTGCCAGCGAATACGGGCCCATCGGGGAGCTGTTTTTT. Protein: CASEYGPIGELFF. Looking up the rest from reference TRBV3-1 and TRBJ2-2 gives the full variable domain: DTAVSQTPKYLVTQMGNDKSIKCEQNLGHDTMYWYKQDSKKFLKIMFSYNNKELIINETVPNRFSPKSPDKAHLNLHINSLELGDSAVYFCASEYGPIGELFFGEGSRLTVL.

This clonotype was observed at least ten times. The chain links TRBV4-1 to TRBJ1-5; no reliable D call. V was clipped by 1 base and J by 5 bases, with 9 bases between them. The V gene's germline CDR1 is MGHRA and CDR2 YSYEKL. The CDR3 consists of 14 residues. This CDR3 reads CASSQALGDQPQHF. The CDR3 DNA sequence: TGCGCCAGCAGCCAAGCCCTCGGGGATCAGCCCCAGCATTTT.

This clonotype was seen ten or more times. The chain couples TRBV7-2 to TRBJ2-3, with 7 bases that match TRBD2. The junction had 2 bases not matched to a gene; V was cut back by 6 bases and J by 5 bases. From germline, CDR1 is SGHTA and CDR2 FQGNSA. The CDR3 is made up of 12 amino acids. The CDR3 spells CASSTSVDTQYF. The CDR3 nucleotides read TGTGCCAGCAGTACTAGCGTAGATACGCAGTATTTT.

This clonotype came up a few times. This chain joins TRBV19 and TRBJ1-5; the D is unclear. The V end lost 5 bases, the J end lost 2 bases, and 13 bases lay between the germline ends. From germline, CDR1 is LNHDA and CDR2 SQIVND (reference sequence). This CDR3 is 15 amino acids long. The CDR3 nucleotides are TGTGCCAGTAGTCCCCTGGGGATCGGCAATCAGCCCCAGCATTTT. This gives the protein CASSPLGIGNQPQHF.

The chain combines TRBV20-1 with TRBJ2-5, with D tentatively TRBD1 (6 bases). The CDR3 is 15 amino acids. Trimming removed 6 bases from V and 4 bases from J, with 21 bases in between. The germline V gene has CDR1 DFQATT and CDR2 SNEGSKA (reference sequence). The CDR3 here is CSAPARQASGETQYF. The CDR3 coding sequence is TGCAGTGCCCCAGCCCGACAGGCGTCGGGAGAGACCCAGTACTTC.

Turning to this clonotype: A read error may produce the germline difference seen at one junction end. V gene TRBV3-1 combines with J gene TRBJ2-7; 8 bases are shared with TRBD1. The CDR3 length is 16 residues. The germline V gene encodes CDR1 LGHDT and CDR2 YNNKEL (reference sequence). The CDR3 sequence is CASSQDLSGGFCEQNF. The DNA of the CDR3 is TGTGCCAGCAGCCAAGATCTGTCAGGGGGCTTCTGCGAGCAGAACTTC.

This clonotype was counted many times. The gene calls are TRBV6-6 and TRBJ1-1; 8 nucleotides agree with TRBD1. V was clipped by 2 bases and J by 7 bases; unmatched bases: 3. Germline V lookup: CDR1 MNHNY, CDR2 SVGAGI (reference sequence). CDR3 size: 13 residues. In nucleotides, the CDR3 is TGTGCCAGCAGTTACCAGGGGGCGGTTGAAGCTTTCTTT. Translation gives CASSYQGAVEAFF.

This clonotype was seen repeatedly, ten times or more. This chain uses TRBV27 with TRBJ1-5; D gene unclear. Trimming shortened V by 1 base and J by 3 bases, and 16 bases separated the two germline ends. The length of the CDR3 is 17 residues. CDR1 is MNHEY, CDR2 SMNVEV, per germline (reference sequence). The CDR3 DNA follows: TGTGCCAGCAGTTTATATTGGGCTGACTTAGACAATCAGCCCCAGCATTTT. This translates into CASSLYWADLDNQPQHF.

This clonotype was counted ten times or more. The chain couples TRBV11-2 to TRBJ2-4; weak D call: TRBD2 (6 bases). The V end lost 7 bases, the J end lost 3 bases, and 19 bases lay between the germline ends. Germline-derived CDR1 and CDR2 are SGHAT and FQNNGV. CDR3 length: 16 residues. CDR3 sequence reads: CASTTLPGEDKNIQYF. DNA of the CDR3: TGTGCCAGCACCACCTTGCCGGGAGAGGACAAAAACATTCAGTACTTC.

This clonotype was recorded many times. The V gene is TRBV7-9, the J gene TRBJ2-1; D is possibly TRBD2 (6 bases). V shed 4 bases and J shed 7 bases, with 20 bases lying between them. This CDR3 is 16 amino acids long. The germline V gene has CDR1 SEHNR and CDR2 FQNEAQ (reference sequence). The CDR3 sequence: CASSSLRQVRGNEQFF. The CDR3, as DNA: TGTGCCAGCAGCTCTCTTCGACAAGTCCGGGGGAATGAGCAGTTCTTC.

This clonotype was seen only a few times. A read error is possible here, since a much larger clone lies one base away. The V call is TRBV12-3 or TRBV12-4, the J call TRBJ1-5; D remains ambiguous. V gave up 1 base and J gave up 6 bases, with 4 bases separating them. This CDR3 contains 12 residues. The chain's CDR3 is CASSLDTQPQHF. The CDR3 DNA reads TGTGCCAGCAGTTTAGACACTCAGCCCCAGCATTTT.

This clonotype has only a few counts. This chain links TRBV5-1 with TRBJ2-7, with TRBD1 matching 12 bases. The CDR3 runs 14 residues. V dropped 7 bases and J dropped 4; count of bases not matched to a gene: 6. Germline V gene sequence: CDR1 SGHRS, CDR2 YFSETQ. DNA of the CDR3: TGCGCCAGCCAAGCGGGACAGGGGGCTTACGAGCAGTACTTC. The encoded protein is CASQAGQGAYEQYF. Drawing the rest from reference TRBV5-1 and TRBJ2-7, the complete variable domain is KAGVTQTPRYLIKTRGQQVTLSCSPISGHRSVSWYQQTPGQGLQFLFEYFSETQRNKGNFPGRFSGRQFSNSRSEMNVSTLELGDSALYLCASQAGQGAYEQYFGPGTRLTVT.

This clonotype was observed many times. V and J are TRBV6-6 and TRBJ2-2; possible D gene TRBD1, 6 bases. The CDR3 is 14 residues long. The germline V gene has CDR1 MNHNY and CDR2 SVGAGI (reference sequence). V lost 8 bases and J 1 base, leaving 11 bases between the germline ends. DNA of the CDR3: TGTGCCAGCGGATACAGGGAGAACACCGGGGAGCTGTTTTTT. It encodes CASGYRENTGELFF.

This clonotype was observed many times. The J gene is TRBJ2-7, the V gene TRBV7-9, with TRBD1 matching 7 bases. J was trimmed by 5 bases and V by 5 bases; bases with no gene match: 9. Germline loops: CDR1 SEHNR, CDR2 FQNEAQ (reference sequence). CDR3 size: 14 residues. DNA for the CDR3: TGTGCCAGCAGCCCGACCGGACAGGTCCACGAGCAGTACTTC. Its protein product is CASSPTGQVHEQYF.